This is a list of T cell receptor beta chains from one sample in a study of shared clonotypes between healthy human individuals. Repertoires were generated with immunoSEQ multiplex PCR, while TCRdb's copy carries only in-frame clones and drops some. The sample contains 550,000 to 850,000 clones, around 74% of which appear only once. Sequences were obtained from memory CD4+ T cells sorted from blood. Source of these receptors: a woman in her 30s in good health. Both conserved end residues are part of each CDR3. The D gene is left open where the match is weak. Clone sizes are given selectively: once, few, many, or a class where the clone is expanded.

j_gene | d_gene | v_gene | abundance | CDR3aa | CDR3nt
TRBJ1-5 | TRBD1 | TRBV2 | few | CASSDRGGGQPQHF | TGTGCCAGCAGTGACAGAGGGGGCGGTCAGCCCCAGCATTTT
TRBJ1-2 | TRBD1 | TRBV5-6 | . | CASSAQGGYGYTF | TGTGCCAGCAGCGCCCAGGGGGGCTATGGCTACACCTTC
TRBJ2-1 | . | TRBV11-3 | few | CASSGNNNYNEQFF | TGTGCCAGCAGCGGAAATAACAACTACAATGAGCAGTTCTTC
TRBJ2-7 | . | TRBV10-3 | . | CAISGGGTTSYEQYF | TGTGCCATCAGTGGTGGCGGAACCACCTCCTACGAGCAGTACTTC
TRBJ2-2 | TRBD1 | TRBV5-6 | . | CASSADRGRAGELFF | TGTGCCAGCAGCGCTGACAGGGGGCGCGCCGGGGAGCTGTTTTTT
TRBJ2-1 | TRBD2 | TRBV16 | . | CASSRGGSRNEQFF | TGTGCCAGCAGCCGGGGAGGGAGTCGCAATGAGCAGTTCTTC
TRBJ2-7 | . | TRBV5-5 | . | CASSPGDGSYEQYF | TGTGCCAGCAGCCCGGGGGACGGCTCCTACGAGCAGTACTTC
TRBJ2-2 | TRBD1 | TRBV5-1 | . | CASSLGDRGTGELFF | TGCGCCAGCAGCTTGGGGGACAGGGGAACCGGGGAGCTGTTTTTT
TRBJ1-1 | . | TRBV30 | . | CAWDGTMGTEAFF | TGTGCCTGGGATGGGACCATGGGGACTGAAGCTTTCTTT
TRBJ1-5 | TRBD1 | TRBV2 | . | CASSENGGTGDQPQHF | TGTGCCAGCAGTGAAAATGGGGGGACAGGGGATCAGCCCCAGCATTTT
TRBJ2-1 | TRBD2 | TRBV7-8 | . | CASSLGLAGYNEQFF | TGTGCCAGCAGCTTAGGTTTAGCGGGGTACAATGAGCAGTTCTTC
TRBJ2-3 | . | TRBV5-4 | . | CASSPGRTDTQYF | TGTGCCAGCAGCCCGGGTCGGACAGATACGCAGTATTTT
TRBJ2-6 | . | TRBV7-2 | . | CASSLVSGFSGANVLTF | TGTGCCAGCAGCTTAGTGTCAGGGTTTTCCGGGGCCAACGTCCTGACTTTC
TRBJ1-5 | . | TRBV4-2 | . | CASSQSESDSNQPQHF | TGTGCCAGCAGCCAGAGTGAAAGCGATAGCAATCAGCCCCAGCATTTT
TRBJ2-4 | TRBD1 | TRBV6-5 | . | CASSYSGQGNIQYF | TGTGCCAGCAGTTATTCCGGACAGGGAAACATTCAGTACTTC
TRBJ1-2 | . | TRBV5-1 | once | CASSSEGTTYGYTF | TGCGCCAGCAGCTCCGAGGGGACGACCTATGGCTACACCTTC
TRBJ2-1 | . | TRBV7-9 | . | CATKGRAIYNEQFF | TGTGCCACCAAAGGCCGGGCCATCTACAATGAGCAGTTCTTC
TRBJ2-7 | . | TRBV28 | . | CASSLFGSAYEQYF | TGTGCCAGCAGTTTATTCGGGAGTGCCTACGAGCAGTACTTC
TRBJ2-2 | TRBD1 | TRBV10-1 | . | CASSEDRVLTGELFF | TGCGCCAGCAGCGAGGACAGGGTGTTGACCGGGGAGCTGTTTTTT
TRBJ1-2 | . | TRBV10-3 | . | CAISAGNGYTF | TGTGCCATCAGTGCTGGGAATGGCTACACCTTC
TRBJ2-1 | TRBD2 | TRBV14 | . | CASSWGTSGSRVQFF | TGTGCCAGCAGCTGGGGGACTAGCGGGAGTCGGGTGCAGTTCTTC
TRBJ1-2 | . | TRBV28 | . | CASRDGGTGYTF | TGTGCCAGCAGGGACGGGGGGACTGGCTACACCTTC
TRBJ1-5 | . | TRBV29-1 | . | CSALTGQGQPQHF | TGCAGCGCTCTTACAGGGCAGGGTCAGCCCCAGCATTTT
TRBJ2-7 | . | TRBV18 | . | CASSREEGLSEQYF | TGTGCCAGCTCACGAGAGGAGGGGTTATCCGAGCAGTACTTC
TRBJ2-7 | TRBD1 | TRBV28 | . | CASSPGQFAYEQYF | TGTGCCAGCAGCCCGGGACAGTTCGCCTACGAGCAGTACTTC
TRBJ2-6 | . | TRBV27 | . | CASSQLGSGANVLTF | TGTGCCAGCAGTCAACTGGGCTCTGGGGCCAACGTCCTGACTTTC
TRBJ2-7 | . | TRBV5-8 | . | CASGWRRQGRGEQYF | TGTGCCAGCGGTTGGAGAAGACAGGGGAGGGGCGAGCAGTACTTC
TRBJ2-7 | TRBD2 | TRBV10-3 | . | CAISDLPVAGGHRYEQYF | TGTGCCATCAGTGATCTCCCCGTAGCGGGAGGGCACCGTTACGAGCAGTACTTC
TRBJ2-7 | . | TRBV18 | . | CASSPEQTPLSYEQYF | TGTGCCAGCTCACCAGAACAGACCCCGCTTTCCTACGAGCAGTACTTC
TRBJ2-3 | TRBD2 | TRBV29-1 | few | CGTSGMTDTQYF | TGCGGAACTAGCGGGATGACAGATACGCAGTATTTT
TRBJ2-2 | . | TRBV19 | . | CASRFPMAGELFF | TGTGCCAGTAGGTTCCCGATGGCGGGGGAGCTGTTTTTT
TRBJ2-2 | TRBD1 | TRBV5-4 | . | CASSSRQGNTGELFF | TGTGCCAGCAGCTCTCGACAGGGGAACACCGGGGAGCTGTTTTTT
TRBJ2-7 | TRBD1 | TRBV7-2 | . | CASSWDRVRYEQYF | TGTGCCAGCAGCTGGGACAGGGTAAGGTACGAGCAGTACTTC
TRBJ2-5 | TRBD1 | TRBV19 | many | CASSITGERETQYF | TGTGCCAGTAGTATAACAGGGGAGAGGGAGACCCAGTACTTC
TRBJ2-6 | TRBD1 | TRBV6-1 | . | CASSEGPGGAGANVLTF | TGTGCCAGCAGTGAAGGCCCAGGGGGCGCTGGGGCCAACGTCCTGACTTTC